This TCR beta chain was observed in a study of T cells after posttransplantation cyclophosphamide (dated by TCRdb to between 2015 and 2016). Describing the broader study: Using TRB sequencing, the study followed how the T cell repertoire reconstituted after myeloablative bone marrow transplantation in which posttransplantation cyclophosphamide served as GVHD prophylaxis. Antigen receptor sequencing was done on samples from around 32 PTCy-treated patients and from approximately 17 related bone marrow donors of those patients. TRB sequencing was performed on blood from all 34 PTCy patients with 1-year posttransplant specimens. TRB sequencing was also done on up to roughly 3 additional blood samples from 2 to 5.2 years after transplant in 3 patients, and on pretransplant blood from 4 patients. Because TRA and TRB clonality correlated tightly in several samples, later TCR analyses were limited to TRB. Public TRB sequences were searched against a database of over 3,500 sequences associated with responses to pathogens, tumor antigens, self-antigens and alloantigens. General conclusions and limits of the study: Across roughly 40 patients, recipient CMV seropositivity and CMV reactivation were highly associated with TRB clonality; PTCy diversity was similar to CNI/methotrexate controls. The TRB repertoires of T cells infiltrating skin or the GI tract showed only limited overlap with the TRB repertoires found in blood. Donor-recipient similarity was low at 1-2 months but rose over the first year, and later blood repertoires were often dominated by donor CD8+ memory clones.

Sequences SNHLY (CDR1) and FYNNEI (CDR2) are obtained from the germline V gene. The CDR3 numbers 15 residues from cysteine through phenylalanine. The kept DNA is CDR3 alone, 45 bases in frame from the first base. V ends up 4 bases short and J 2 bases short, with an unmatched junction base count of 5. Viable CD3+CD4+ or CD3+CD8+ cells that were CCR7+CD45RA+CD45RO-CD95-CD27+CD28+ were defined as naive T cells. Peripheral blood samples were provided by related bone marrow donors on the day of marrow donation. Peripheral blood and bone marrow mononuclear cells were isolated by Ficoll-Hypaque density centrifugation and cryopreserved. CD4+ and CD8+ T cells, including naive and memory subsets, were sorted by FACS on a FACSAria II. A note on this clone: Its antigen is currently not known. Within one base of it there is no much larger clone, and no base qualities were kept.

Genomic DNA was used for TRB sequencing, which was performed with the immunoSEQ assay at survey resolution or with the hsTCRB kit. Turning to the authors' computational methods: The immunoSEQ software handled the initial read processing, while the LymphoSeq R package was used for the repertoire analyses. Clonality was computed as 1 minus normalized Shannon entropy; Gini coefficient was also calculated for each TRB dataset. Phenotypes of unsorted samples were inferred by mapping TRB sequences from sorted subsets of the recipient or donor onto unsorted samples of the same recipient. Entries here come from immuneACCESS through TCRdb and include only in-frame sequences with V and J called. Some clones fail to appear in such tables; in the studies checked, an unresolved V gene covers under half of the shortfall, and the cause of the remainder is unknown. V and J calls and clone size are those listed in that table; D and trimming were worked out from the DNA. Here the sample has roughly 30,000 clones; roughly nine tenths occur a single time. The ten largest clonotypes hold 0.1% of the sample.

The source of this sequence is a man aged 25 to 45 in good health and a related stem cell transplant donor. Material for sequencing was naive CD4+ T cells sorted from blood. This chain is built from TRBV2 and TRBJ1-5; 7 nucleotides in the junction match TRBD1. The CDR3 protein sequence reads: CASSGGTGGNQPQHF. Read as DNA, the sequence is TGTGCCAGCAGTGGGGGAACAGGGGGCAATCAGCCCCAGCATTTT.